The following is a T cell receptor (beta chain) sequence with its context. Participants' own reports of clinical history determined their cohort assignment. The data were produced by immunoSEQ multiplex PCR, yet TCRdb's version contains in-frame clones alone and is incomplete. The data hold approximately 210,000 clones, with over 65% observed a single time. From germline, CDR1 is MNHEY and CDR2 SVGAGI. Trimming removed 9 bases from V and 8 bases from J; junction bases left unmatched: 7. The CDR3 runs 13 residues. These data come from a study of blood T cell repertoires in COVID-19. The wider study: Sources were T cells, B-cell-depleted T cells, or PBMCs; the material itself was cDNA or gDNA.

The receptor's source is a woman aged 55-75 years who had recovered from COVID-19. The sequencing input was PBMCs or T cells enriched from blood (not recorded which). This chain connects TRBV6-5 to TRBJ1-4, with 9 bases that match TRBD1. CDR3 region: CASWDREDEKLFF. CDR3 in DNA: TGTGCCAGTTGGGACAGGGAGGACGAAAAACTGTTTTTT.